Listed below are T cell receptor beta chains from one sample, sequenced in a study of shared clonotypes between healthy human individuals. Assay: immunoSEQ multiplex PCR; the TCRdb copy retains only in-frame clones and omits some. Of roughly 2.2 million clones listed, approximately 93% are singletons. The sample taken for sequencing was naive CD4+ T cells from PBMCs. All receptors come from a man aged 18-30 years in good health. Some clones in this sample may be carry-over from other donors' samples. Both conserved end residues are part of each CDR3. D genes are given only for firm matches. Size tells how often a clone was seen (once, few, many) or the class of an expanded clone, and some rows leave it out.

>TRBJ2-6|TRBV4-2|NA|NA
CASSQTFTGSSGANVLTF
TGTGCCAGCAGCCAAACCTTCACAGGATCGAGTGGGGCCAACGTCCTGACTTTC
>TRBJ2-3|TRBV5-1|NA|TRBD2
CASSSLAGLRTDTQYF
TGCGCCAGCAGCTCCCTAGCGGGCCTCCGCACAGATACGCAGTATTTT
>TRBJ2-7|TRBV5-1|NA|TRBD2
CASSSNRGGSYEQYF
TGCGCCAGCAGCTCAAACCGCGGGGGCTCCTACGAGCAGTACTTC
>TRBJ1-1|TRBV10-3|NA|NA
CAISEVGTEAFF
TGTGCCATCAGTGAGGTTGGCACTGAAGCTTTCTTT
>TRBJ1-4|TRBV6-4|NA|NA
CASSRDEGANEKLFF
TGTGCCAGCAGTCGTGACGAGGGAGCTAATGAAAAACTGTTTTTT
>TRBJ2-1|TRBV27|once|NA
CASSFPIRGSSYNEQFF
TGTGCCAGCAGTTTTCCAATAAGGGGAAGCTCCTACAATGAGCAGTTCTTC
>TRBJ2-1|TRBV11-2|NA|TRBD2
CASSLGLAGHNEQFF
TGTGCCAGCAGCTTAGGACTAGCGGGACACAATGAGCAGTTCTTC
>TRBJ2-2|TRBV5-1|NA|NA
CASSPSGSGELFF
TGCGCCAGCAGCCCTTCCGGGAGCGGGGAGCTGTTTTTT
>TRBJ1-1|TRBV2|few|NA
CASSVRHGDTEAFF
TGTGCCAGCAGTGTTCGGCACGGAGACACTGAAGCTTTCTTT
>TRBJ2-7|TRBV18|once|TRBD1
CASSPFQGESYEQYF
TGTGCCAGCTCACCCTTCCAGGGGGAATCCTACGAGCAGTACTTC
>TRBJ1-3|TRBV28|NA|NA
CASGPFPGASGNTIYF
TGTGCCAGCGGACCTTTCCCCGGGGCCTCTGGAAACACCATATATTTT
>TRBJ2-4|TRBV19|NA|NA
CASSIVTERILGNIQYF
TGTGCCAGTAGTATAGTAACGGAGCGCATTTTGGGAAACATTCAGTACTTC
>TRBJ1-1|TRBV28|once|TRBD1
CASRTGGVNTEAFF
TGTGCCAGCAGGACAGGGGGAGTGAACACTGAAGCTTTCTTT
>TRBJ1-5|TRBV23-1|NA|NA
CASSQSRYSNQPQHF
TGCGCCAGCAGTCAATCGAGGTATAGCAATCAGCCCCAGCATTTT
>TRBJ2-5|TRBV25-1|NA|TRBD1
CASEDREVQETQYF
TGTGCCAGCGAGGACAGGGAGGTCCAAGAGACCCAGTACTTC
>TRBJ2-3|TRBV6-1|once|TRBD2
CASSEVSTSGKWADTQYF
TGTGCCAGCAGTGAAGTTTCGACTAGCGGGAAGTGGGCAGATACGCAGTATTTT
>TRBJ1-2|TRBV19|NA|NA
CASSSLGTNYGYTF
TGTGCCAGTAGTTCCCTCGGGACAAACTATGGCTACACCTTC
>TRBJ2-1|TRBV5-1|NA|TRBD2
CASSRSYVAGVRNEQFF
TGCGCCAGCAGCCGGTCGTACGTGGCGGGAGTCCGCAATGAGCAGTTCTTC
>TRBJ2-6|TRBV4-2|NA|TRBD1
CASSPEGTGGSGANVLTF
TGTGCCAGCAGTCCCGAGGGGACAGGGGGATCTGGGGCCAACGTCCTGACTTTC
>TRBJ2-5|TRBV2|NA|NA
CASSEVTWERQETQYF
TGTGCCAGCAGTGAAGTGACGTGGGAGAGACAAGAGACCCAGTACTTC
>TRBJ2-1|TRBV4-3|NA|NA
CASSQEVVVKRIPYNEQFF
TGCGCCAGCAGCCAAGAAGTTGTGGTGAAGAGGATCCCCTACAATGAGCAGTTCTTC
>TRBJ2-7|TRBV7-6|NA|TRBD2
CASSAEVGGSSYEQYF
TGTGCCAGCAGCGCAGAGGTTGGCGGGAGCTCCTACGAGCAGTACTTC
>TRBJ2-3|TRBV5-1|once|NA
CASSTRQGTDTQYF
TGCGCCAGCAGTACTAGGCAGGGGACAGATACGCAGTATTTT
>TRBJ1-1|TRBV6-6|NA|NA
CASSYSSAGNTEAFF
TGTGCCAGCAGTTACTCGAGCGCGGGGAACACTGAAGCTTTCTTT
>TRBJ2-3|TRBV30|once|TRBD2
CAWRRTSGTDTQYF
TGTGCCTGGAGGAGGACTAGCGGCACAGATACGCAGTATTTT
>TRBJ2-3|TRBV7-3|NA|TRBD2
CASSLTGLAGAGGGDTQYF
TGTGCCAGCAGCTTAACCGGACTAGCGGGAGCAGGGGGCGGTGATACGCAGTATTTT
>TRBJ2-5|TRBV10-3|NA|TRBD1
CAISDRGQGQETQYF
TGTGCCATCAGTGACCGAGGACAGGGCCAAGAGACCCAGTACTTC
>TRBJ2-1|TRBV2|NA|NA
CASSLYQLLNEQFF
TGTGCCAGCAGCCTTTACCAGCTACTTAATGAGCAGTTCTTC
>TRBJ2-5|TRBV2|NA|NA
CASSDAMGEETQYF
TGTGCCAGCAGTGATGCAATGGGAGAAGAGACCCAGTACTTC
>TRBJ1-5|TRBV4-1|once|NA
CASSLGPGDQPQHF
TGCGCCAGCAGCCTGGGACCAGGGGATCAGCCCCAGCATTTT
>TRBJ2-7|TRBV4-1|NA|NA
CASSQLGLGYEQYF
TGCGCCAGCAGCCAGCTTGGACTCGGCTACGAGCAGTACTTC
>TRBJ2-1|TRBV6-4|NA|NA
CASRGLSGAYNEQFF
TGTGCCAGCAGGGGTCTTTCGGGGGCCTACAATGAGCAGTTCTTC
>TRBJ2-3|TRBV7-6|once|TRBD1
CASSLDRVGTDTQYF
TGTGCCAGCAGCCTCGACAGGGTTGGCACAGATACGCAGTATTTT
>TRBJ2-3|TRBV4-1|NA|TRBD2
CASSPSGRAYGDTQYF
TGCGCCAGCAGCCCTAGCGGGAGGGCCTACGGGGATACGCAGTATTTT
>TRBJ2-5|TRBV29-1|NA|TRBD2
CSATPGLAYPPGETQYF
TGCAGCGCCACCCCGGGACTAGCGTACCCCCCCGGAGAGACCCAGTACTTC
>TRBJ2-5|TRBV27|NA|TRBD2
CASSLTSGRVWETQYF
TGTGCCAGCAGTTTGACTAGCGGGAGGGTGTGGGAGACCCAGTACTTC
>TRBJ1-3|TRBV28|NA|NA
CASSLDGEANTIYF
TGTGCCAGCAGCCTTGACGGGGAAGCTAACACCATATATTTT
>TRBJ1-5|TRBV15|NA|TRBD1
CATSGYRGDNQPQHF
TGTGCCACCAGCGGATACAGGGGGGACAATCAGCCCCAGCATTTT
>TRBJ1-2|TRBV4-1|NA|TRBD1
CASSPGQGGANYGYTF
TGCGCCAGCAGCCCCGGACAGGGGGGAGCTAACTATGGCTACACCTTC
>TRBJ2-4|TRBV7-2|NA|TRBD2
CASNLAGRSALPYF
TGTGCCAGCAACTTAGCGGGGCGGTCAGCCCTTCCGTACTTC
>TRBJ2-7|TRBV6-1|NA|NA
CASLGGNIYEQYF
TGTGCCAGCCTAGGGGGAAACATCTACGAGCAGTACTTC
>TRBJ1-2|TRBV29-1|NA|TRBD1
CSVGGPGRDRGIYGYTF
TGCAGCGTTGGGGGCCCCGGTCGGGACAGGGGAATCTATGGCTACACCTTC
>TRBJ1-5|TRBV6-5|once|NA
CASSYAGLNQPQHF
TGTGCCAGCAGTTACGCAGGCCTCAATCAGCCCCAGCATTTT
>TRBJ2-1|TRBV5-1|NA|TRBD2
CASSLAPGGPNEQFF
TGCGCCAGCAGCTTGGCCCCGGGAGGGCCCAATGAGCAGTTCTTC
>TRBJ1-1|TRBV29-1|NA|TRBD1
CSVEDGTGRRAFF
TGCAGCGTTGAAGATGGGACAGGCCGGCGAGCTTTCTTT
>TRBJ2-1|TRBV28|NA|NA
CASSFRGRTTLGEFF
TGTGCCAGCAGTTTCCGTGGACGCACAACGTTGGGGGAGTTCTTC
>TRBJ2-7|TRBV7-2|NA|TRBD2
CASSQGLAEFYEQYF
TGTGCCAGCAGCCAAGGACTAGCGGAGTTCTACGAGCAGTACTTC
>TRBJ2-7|TRBV9|NA|TRBD1
CASSVAGQVWNEQYF
TGTGCCAGCAGCGTAGCGGGACAGGTGTGGAACGAGCAGTACTTC
>TRBJ1-5|TRBV5-6|once|NA
CASSLGWGSSTQPQHF
TGTGCCAGCAGCTTGGGGTGGGGCTCCTCAACCCAGCCCCAGCATTTT
>TRBJ2-1|TRBV7-9|NA|NA
CASSFRDGLGEQFF
TGTGCCAGCAGCTTCCGGGACGGTCTGGGTGAGCAGTTCTTC
>TRBJ2-3|TRBV6-5|NA|NA
CASTRRGGSTDTQYF
TGTGCCAGCACCCGACGAGGCGGTAGCACAGATACGCAGTATTTT
>TRBJ2-5|TRBV10-2|NA|NA
CASSPALGVKKYQETQYF
TGCGCCAGCAGTCCAGCCCTCGGGGTTAAAAAGTACCAAGAGACCCAGTACTTC
>TRBJ2-1|TRBV7-8|NA|TRBD1
CASSTDRGNEQFF
TGTGCCAGCAGCACGGACAGGGGAAATGAGCAGTTCTTC
>TRBJ2-2|TRBV7-9|NA|NA
CASSPEAGMAKWVAGELFF
TGTGCCAGCAGCCCAGAGGCAGGGATGGCAAAATGGGTCGCCGGGGAGCTGTTTTTT
>TRBJ2-5|TRBV18|NA|TRBD2
CASSPSGRGRETQYF
TGTGCCAGCTCGCCTTCTGGGCGCGGGAGAGAGACCCAGTACTTC
>TRBJ1-2|TRBV6-1|NA|NA
CASTMTGSYGYTF
TGTGCCAGCACCATGACCGGAAGCTATGGCTACACCTTC
>TRBJ2-1|TRBV9|NA|NA
CASRDTRGEQFF
TGTGCCAGCAGAGATACCCGAGGTGAGCAGTTCTTC